One and the same sample provided the 20 T cell receptor beta chains below, sequenced in a study of T-cell memory formation after mild COVID-19. MiXCR, run by TCRdb on the 5' RACE reads, gives a single entry per CDR3 protein. The table has a few hundred thousand distinct CDR3 sequences, more than 15% seen once. Input material: PBMCs or a T cell subset sorted from them (not recorded which). These receptors all come from a man aged 18 to 30 who had mild COVID-19 (a few samples of this study predate the infection). Cell type and time point are not known.

The table lists this clonotype with a few counts. This chain links TRBV5-1 with TRBJ2-5, with 9 nucleotides matching TRBD1. The CDR3 sequence is 13 residues long. Trimming cost V 5 bases and J 4 bases; bases outside gene matches: 3. Germline-derived CDR1 and CDR2 are SGHRS and YFSETQ. The CDR3 sequence is CASRRQGGETQYF. The CDR3 region has the DNA TGCGCCAGCAGGCGACAGGGGGGAGAGACCCAGTACTTC.

In this sample, this clonotype turned up many times. V is TRBV5-1 and J is TRBJ2-7; TRBD1 matches 9 bases. CDR1 SGHRS and CDR2 YFSETQ come from the germline V gene. The CDR3 length is 16 residues. The junction had 9 bases not matched to a gene; V was cut back by 2 bases and J by 3 bases. CDR3 sequence (DNA): TGCGCCAGCAGCTTCGAACAGGGGGCAGTTATCTACGAGCAGTACTTC. Translating it yields CASSFEQGAVIYEQYF.

The V call is TRBV21-1, the J call TRBJ2-2; TRBD1 is taken as the D call from the table, unchecked against the DNA. TRBV21-1 has pseudogene status. CDR3 length: 15 residues. The CDR3 coding sequence is TGTGCCAGCAGCCTGGACAGGGTAAACACCGGGGAGCTGTTTTTT. Translation: CASSLDRVNTGELFF.

J is TRBJ2-2 and V is TRBV7-3; D is uncertain. The CDR3 sequence is 13 residues long. The V and J ends lost 5 bases and 5 bases respectively, with 9 bases between them. Germline loops: CDR1 SGHTA, CDR2 FQGTGA. The CDR3 nucleotides read TGTGCCAGCAGCACCGGGTGGACCGGGGAGCTGTTTTTT. It specifies CASSTGWTGELFF.

This clonotype was seen repeatedly, ten times or more. CDR3 coding DNA: TGCGCCAGCAGCATCCTTGGGCGGACAGGAGACCGGGAGACCCAGTACTTC. This encodes CASSILGRTGDRETQYF. The chain joins TRBV5-1 to TRBJ2-5, with 7 bases aligning to TRBD1. Germline V gene data show CDR1 as SGHRS and CDR2 as YFSETQ. V gave up 4 bases and J gave up 5 bases; unmatched junction bases: 17. The CDR3 contains 17 residues. Complete variable domain (other parts from reference TRBV5-1 and TRBJ2-5): KAGVTQTPRYLIKTRGQQVTLSCSPISGHRSVSWYQQTPGQGLQFLFEYFSETQRNKGNFPGRFSGRQFSNSRSEMNVSTLELGDSALYLCASSILGRTGDRETQYFGPGTRLLVL.

The V gene is TRBV19, the J gene TRBJ1-1; the D is unclear. The V end was cut by 7 bases, the J end by 7 bases, with 7 bases between. This CDR3 comprises 10 residues. CDR1 and CDR2 (germline): LNHDA, SQIVND (reference sequence). CDR3 loop: CASTGGEAFF. CDR3 nucleotide sequence: TGTGCCAGTACGGGCGGTGAAGCTTTCTTT.

This chain links TRBV19 with TRBJ2-3, with D unresolved. The CDR3 loop spans 14 amino acids. Trimming removed 8 bases at V and 0 bases at J, with 12 bases between. Germline V gene sequence: CDR1 LNHDA, CDR2 SQIVND (reference sequence). The CDR3 protein is CASAQGPSTDTQYF. CDR3 bases: TGTGCCAGTGCCCAAGGGCCTAGCACAGATACGCAGTATTTT.

This clonotype occurred a few times. CDR3: CASSQVGAGTNIQYF. The CDR3 DNA is TGCGCCAGCAGCCAAGTTGGGGCAGGGACGAACATTCAGTACTTC. The rearrangement uses TRBV4-1 and TRBJ2-4, with D perhaps TRBD1 or TRBD2 (5 bases each). CDR1 MGHRA and CDR2 YSYEKL come from the germline V gene. This CDR3 is 15 amino acids long. Trimming cost V 1 base and J 7 bases, with 14 bases left between them.

CDR3 bases: TGTGCCAGCAGTTACTTACCGGGACAGGGTAACACCGGGGAGCTGTTTTTT. This gives the protein CASSYLPGQGNTGELFF. The chain combines TRBV6-2 or TRBV6-3 with TRBJ2-2; TRBD1 agrees at 9 bases. Germline values: CDR1 MNHEY, CDR2 SVGEGT. There are 17 residues in the CDR3. V shed 1 base and J 2 bases; nucleotides not matched to a gene: 5.

This clonotype has a single count. Written as DNA, the CDR3 is TGTGCCAGCAGCCAAGCCGCGACAGGGGCGGGGACTGAAGCTTTCTTT. Protein: CASSQAATGAGTEAFF. The chain couples TRBV3-1 to TRBJ1-1, with TRBD1 matching over 8 bases. Trimming cost V 1 base and J 5 bases; bases outside gene matches: 9. CDR1 LGHDT and CDR2 YNNKEL come from the germline V gene (reference sequence). The CDR3 runs to 16 residues.

The rearrangement joins TRBV30 to TRBJ2-7; 8 bases agree with TRBD2. The CDR3 runs 14 residues. Trimming cost V 4 bases and J 6 bases; bases outside gene matches: 11. Per the germline V gene, CDR1 is GTSNPN and CDR2 is SVGIG (reference sequence). Here the CDR3 DNA reads TGTGCCTGGAAACCCTTAGCGGGGCCGGGCGAGCAGTACTTC. It is translated as CAWKPLAGPGEQYF. Together with reference TRBV30 and TRBJ2-7, the CDR3 gives the full variable domain: SQTIHQWPATLVQPVGSPLSLECTVEGTSNPNLYWYRQAAGRGLQLLFYSVGIGQISSEVPQNLSASRPQDRQFILSSKKLLLSDSGFYLCAWKPLAGPGEQYFGPGTRLTVT.

This clonotype has at least ten counts. The chain is built from TRBV15 and TRBJ2-4; the match to TRBD2 covers 9 bases. CDR3 length: 14 amino acids. Germline V CDR1 and CDR2: LNHNV, YYDKDF (reference sequence). V lost 0 bases to trimming and J lost 12 bases; unmatched junction nucleotides: 6. The CDR3 DNA reads as TGTGCCACCAGCAGAGATCAGGCTAGCGGGGATCAGTACTTC. Amino acid sequence: CATSRDQASGDQYF.

This CDR3 reads CASSYRALSPLHF. The CDR3 nucleotides are TGTGCCAGCAGTTACAGGGCACTTTCACCCCTCCACTTT. This chain uses TRBV6-5 with TRBJ1-6; unclear D gene. Trimming removed 2 bases at V and 9 bases at J, with 8 bases between. The CDR3 extends over 13 amino acids. Germline loops: CDR1 MNHEY, CDR2 SVGAGI.

The chain recombines TRBV5-1 with TRBJ2-3, with D unclear. The ends were cut back, 0 bases at V and 5 bases at J, with 7 bases in the middle. Germline V gene data show CDR1 as SGHRS and CDR2 as YFSETQ. The CDR3 consists of 13 residues. The CDR3 region has the DNA TGCGCCAGCAGCTTGGCCATAGGAGATACGCAGTATTTT. Encoded protein: CASSLAIGDTQYF.

In its sample, this clonotype was seen many times. This chain connects TRBV30 to TRBJ1-1; tentatively, D is TRBD1 (6 bases). Between the trimmed V and J ends, which lost 0 bases and 10 bases, there was a span of 9 bases. This CDR3 contains 11 residues. CDR1 is GTSNPN and CDR2 is SVGIG in the germline V gene (reference sequence). As DNA, the CDR3 is TGTGCCTGGAGTGTACAGGGAATAGCTTTCTTT. This sequence encodes CAWSVQGIAFF.

The chain combines TRBV6-5 with TRBJ1-3, with D perhaps matching TRBD1 (5 bases). The germline V gene has CDR1 MNHEY and CDR2 SVGAGI. Trimming took 0 bases from V and 6 from J, leaving 15 bases between them. There are 16 residues in the CDR3. This CDR3 is CASSYSGDGLLNTIYF. CDR3 in DNA: TGTGCCAGCAGTTACTCCGGGGACGGCTTGTTAAACACCATATATTTT.

The chain employs TRBV7-9 and TRBJ2-3, with 8 bases aligning to TRBD2. The J segment lost 4 bases and the V segment lost 5 bases, leaving 8 bases of the junction unmatched. This CDR3 comprises 15 residues. Germline values: CDR1 SEHNR, CDR2 FQNEAQ (reference sequence). CDR3 loop: CASSPLAEFSDTQYF. DNA for the CDR3: TGTGCCAGCAGCCCACTAGCGGAGTTTTCAGATACGCAGTATTTT.

This clonotype was seen repeatedly, ten times or more. The V and J genes are TRBV7-8 and TRBJ2-5, with 7 bases identical to TRBD1. V was pared by 5 bases and J by 4 bases, with 7 bases of the junction left unmatched. Germline-derived CDR1 and CDR2 are SGHVS and FQNEAQ. The CDR3 is made up of 14 amino acids. The CDR3 spells CASSDRTGRETQYF. CDR3 sequence (DNA): TGTGCCAGCAGCGACCGGACAGGTAGAGAGACCCAGTACTTC. The whole variable domain, filled in from reference TRBV7-8 and TRBJ2-5, reads GAGVSQSPRYKVAKRGQDVALRCDPISGHVSLFWYQQALGQGPEFLTYFQNEAQLDKSGLPSDRFFAERPEGSVSTLKIQRTQQEDSAVYLCASSDRTGRETQYFGPGTRLLVL.

This clonotype occurred a few times. The V gene is TRBV5-1, the J gene TRBJ2-3; TRBD1 matches at 7 bases. Germline V gene data show CDR1 as SGHRS and CDR2 as YFSETQ. V shed 4 bases and J 2 bases; nucleotides not matched to a gene: 10. This CDR3 has 16 residues. CDR3 amino acids: CASSDRDRDLTDTQYF. The CDR3 region has the DNA TGCGCCAGCAGCGACCGTGACAGGGACCTCACAGATACGCAGTATTTT.

The rearrangement joins TRBV10-3 to TRBJ2-7; D not certain. There are 13 residues in the CDR3. The germline V and J ends were trimmed by 0 bases and 4 bases, with 7 bases remaining between them. The V gene's germline CDR1 is ENHRY and CDR2 SYGVKD. The CDR3 sequence: CAISESNGYEQYV. The CDR3 DNA reads TGTGCCATCAGTGAGTCGAATGGTTACGAGCAGTACGTC.